One T cell receptor beta chain is described in this entry. Produced via immunoSEQ multiplex PCR; TCRdb's table is partial and in-frame only. The sample has tens of thousands of clones, roughly 85% seen once. The entry originates in a study of blood T cell repertoires in COVID-19. The CDR3 has 14 amino acids. V dropped 6 bases and J dropped 1 base, with 13 bases sitting between them. Germline assignment: CDR1 SQVTM and CDR2 ANQGSEA. The V call is TRBV29-1, the J call TRBJ1-5, with D unclear. The sequence derives from a man aged 55 to 70 with active or convalescent COVID-19. The sequenced sample was peripheral blood. The CDR3 nucleotides read TGCAGCGTAAGGACTGGGGTGAGCAATCAGCCCCAGCATTTT. This gives the protein CSVRTGVSNQPQHF.